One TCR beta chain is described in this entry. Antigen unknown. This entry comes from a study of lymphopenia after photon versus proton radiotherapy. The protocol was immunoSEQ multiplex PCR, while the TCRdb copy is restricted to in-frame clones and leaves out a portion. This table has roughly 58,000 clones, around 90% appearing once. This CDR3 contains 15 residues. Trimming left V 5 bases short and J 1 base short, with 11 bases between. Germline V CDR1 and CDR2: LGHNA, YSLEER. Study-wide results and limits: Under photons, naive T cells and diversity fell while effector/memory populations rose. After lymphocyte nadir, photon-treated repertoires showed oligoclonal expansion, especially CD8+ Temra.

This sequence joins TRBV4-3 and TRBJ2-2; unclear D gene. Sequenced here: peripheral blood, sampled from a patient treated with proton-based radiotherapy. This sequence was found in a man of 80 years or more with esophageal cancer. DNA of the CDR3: TGCGCCAGCAGCTCTGTTTTCATGAACACCGGGGAGCTGTTTTTT. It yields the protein CASSSVFMNTGELFF.